This T cell receptor (beta chain) comes out of a study of vaccination effects on CD4 cells after COVID-19. Study-wide background: Relative to the second dose, post-vaccine samples were obtained a median of 72 days later.

Worth noting for this clone: Its antigen remains unidentified.

Overall study findings and caveats: Late post-vaccination samples showed marked contraction of infection- and vaccine-induced clones.

The culture ran for roughly ten days before CD4+ T cells were isolated. Participants each got two BNT162b2 or mRNA-1273 vaccine doses. Generated by immunoSEQ multiplex PCR, the TCRdb table keeps only in-frame clones and is missing some. The table lists tens of thousands of clones, around 73% of them singletons, with 2% to 3% in the top ten. The CDR3 spans 12 residues. Germline assignment: CDR1 MNHEY and CDR2 SMNVEV (reference sequence). Unmatched junction bases numbered 6, after V lost 9 bases and J lost 7 bases. Sequencing was performed on CD4+ T cells from PBMCs cultured without peptide, taken after COVID-19 vaccination. The sequence came from a human donor who received a COVID-19 vaccine. The V gene is TRBV27, the J gene TRBJ1-2, with 9 nucleotides matching TRBD1. The CDR3 DNA sequence: TGTGCCAGTAAACAGGGGGCATCTGGCTACACCTTC. This encodes CASKQGASGYTF.